These T cell receptor beta chains were read from a single sample in a study of CD8+CD57+ T cells in acquired aplastic anemia. Via MiXCR, TCRdb re-called the reads, giving one row per CDR3 protein. Of about 160,000 distinct CDR3 sequences in the sample, 71% are singletons; the top ten hold 40% to 55%. The material sequenced was sorted CD4+, CD8+, or CD8+CD57+ T cells (not recorded which) from PBMCs. The origin of the receptors is a human donor with aplastic anemia. Both conserved end residues are part of each CDR3. A D gene is named only where the DNA matches it firmly. Some rows have no size entry. The others give once, few or many, or a class for an expanded clone.

TRBV2	-	-	TRBJ2-7	14	TGTGCCAGCAGTTGGGGCCAGCTTGAGTACGAGCAGTACTTC	CASSWGQLEYEQYF
TRBV7-3	-	TRBD2	TRBJ2-2	14	TGTGCCAGCAGCGGCGGGACTAGCCACGGGGAGCTGTTTTTT	CASSGGTSHGELFF
TRBV10-2	-	TRBD1	TRBJ1-2	14	TGCGCCAGCAGGGCGACAGGGGATAACTATGGCTACACCTTC	CASRATGDNYGYTF
TRBV7-8	-	TRBD2	TRBJ2-5	18	TGTGCCAGCAGCCCTTGGACTAGCGGGATGTCCTGGGGGGAGACCCAGTACTTC	CASSPWTSGMSWGETQYF
TRBV9	-	TRBD2	TRBJ2-1	13	TGTGCCAGCAGCACAACTTTAGCGGGTGAGCAGTTCTTC	CASSTTLAGEQFF
TRBV20-1	-	-	TRBJ1-2	13	TGCAGTGCTAGACTATGGGACACGTATGGCTACACCTTC	CSARLWDTYGYTF
TRBV7-2	-	-	TRBJ2-7	14	TGTGCCAGCAGCTTCCGGACACCATCCTACGAGCAGTACTTC	CASSFRTPSYEQYF
TRBV20-1	-	-	TRBJ1-5	15	TGCAGTGCTAGCGGAGGTACAAATAGCAATCAGCCCCAGCATTTT	CSASGGTNSNQPQHF
TRBV5-1	few	-	TRBJ1-3	12	TGCGCCAGCAGCGTGAATGGAAACACCATATATTTT	CASSVNGNTIYF
TRBV2	-	TRBD2	TRBJ2-7	15	TGTGCCAGCAGCCCCGGACTAGCGGGAACTAGTGAGCAGTACTTC	CASSPGLAGTSEQYF
TRBV2	-	-	TRBJ2-3	14	TGTGCCAGCGGTGAACGATCGGGTATGGATACGCAGTATTTT	CASGERSGMDTQYF
TRBV20-1	-	TRBD2	TRBJ2-7	15	TGCAGTGCTCGTTCGGGGACTAGCGGTTCCTGCGAGCAGTACTTC	CSARSGTSGSCEQYF
TRBV7-2	-	-	TRBJ2-5	13	TGTGCCAGCAGCTTAGAAAGTTTAGAGACCCAGTACTTC	CASSLESLETQYF
TRBV7-9	-	-	TRBJ1-6	14	TGTGCCAGCAGCTCCGACGGGCCAAACTCACCCCTCCACTTT	CASSSDGPNSPLHF
TRBV10-2	-	TRBD2	TRBJ2-1	17	TGCGCCAGCAGTGTACTAGCGGGAGGGGTGTCTAGAAATGAGCAGTTCTTC	CASSVLAGGVSRNEQFF
TRBV15	-	-	TRBJ2-2	15	TGTGCCACCAGCAGAGTCATAGGAGAACCAGGGGAGCTGTTTTTT	CATSRVIGEPGELFF
TRBV7-6	-	TRBD2	TRBJ2-3	15	TGTGCCAGCAGTCTAGCGGGAGTTAACACAGATACGCAGTATTTT	CASSLAGVNTDTQYF
TRBV7-8	few	-	TRBJ2-7	17	TGTGCCAGCAGCTTGGGGCCCTCAGGACCGATCTCCTACGAGCAGTACTTC	CASSLGPSGPISYEQYF
TRBV29-1	-	-	TRBJ1-1	12	TGCAGCGTTGCCCCCACGGGGACTGAAGCTTTCTTT	CSVAPTGTEAFF
TRBV20-1	-	TRBD2	TRBJ2-1	14	TGCAGTGCTAGCTCAGCGGGGGGGCCCAATGAGCAGTTCTTC	CSASSAGGPNEQFF
TRBV2	-	TRBD2	TRBJ2-1	16	TGTGCCAGCAGACAGCGGGGGGTCGCGAGGGACAATGAGCAGTTCTTC	CASRQRGVARDNEQFF
TRBV2	-	TRBD1	TRBJ1-6	15	TGTGCCAGCAGTCATGACAGGGCTGACGATTCACCCCTCCACTTT	CASSHDRADDSPLHF
TRBV7-3	-	TRBD1	TRBJ2-5	14	TGTGCCAGCAGCCCGGGACAGGGGTTGGCGACCCAGTACTTC	CASSPGQGLATQYF
TRBV20-1	once	TRBD2	TRBJ2-1	13	TGCAGTGCTACCGAGGCGGGGGTGGACGAGCAGTTCTTC	CSATEAGVDEQFF
TRBV19	-	TRBD1	TRBJ1-2	13	TGTGCCAGCAGACAGGGCGGGAACTATGGCTACACCTTC	CASRQGGNYGYTF
TRBV13	-	TRBD1	TRBJ2-7	15	TGTGCCATCAGTAATGTGACAGGGCCCTCCTACGAGCAGTACTTC	CAISNVTGPSYEQYF
TRBV19	-	TRBD1	TRBJ2-1	14	TGTGCCAGTAGAGAGGACAGGGCCTCCAATGAGCAGTTCTTC	CASREDRASNEQFF
TRBV10-3	few	-	TRBJ2-1	12	TGTGCCACAATGACCGGGGAAAGTGAGCAGTTCTTC	CATMTGESEQFF
TRBV10-2	-	TRBD2	TRBJ2-3	15	TGCGCCAGCAGTGAGTCGGGCGGGAGAGGGGATACGCAGTATTTT	CASSESGGRGDTQYF
TRBV20-1	-	TRBD2	TRBJ2-5	16	TGCAGTGCTAGCCCCCCGACTAGCGGGGACCAAGAGACCCAGTACTTC	CSASPPTSGDQETQYF
TRBV3-1	few	TRBD1	TRBJ2-1	15	TGTGCCAGCAGCCAAAGGGACAGGGTGGCCAATGAGCAGTTCTTC	CASSQRDRVANEQFF
TRBV2	-	-	TRBJ2-5	14	TGTGCCAGCAGTGCCGACAGGCTTAAAGAGACCCAGTACTTC	CASSADRLKETQYF
TRBV5-1	-	-	TRBJ2-7	11	TGTGCCAGCAGGGCTCACTACGAGCAGTACTTC	CASRAHYEQYF
TRBV2	-	-	TRBJ1-1	15	TGTGCCAGCAGCTTAGCGCCGACAGCGAACACTGAAGCTTTCTTT	CASSLAPTANTEAFF
TRBV20-1	-	-	TRBJ1-5	12	TGCAGTGCTAGATCCGGGGCACAGCCCCAGCATTTT	CSARSGAQPQHF
TRBV19	-	TRBD1	TRBJ1-2	15	TGTGCCACCCGAACTCCCGCCGGGACAGGGATCGGCTACACCTTC	CATRTPAGTGIGYTF
TRBV24-1	-	-	TRBJ2-1	12	TGTGCCACCAGTGACGCAACCAATGAGCAGTTCTTC	CATSDATNEQFF
TRBV7-9	-	-	TRBJ2-1	15	TGTGCCAGCAGCACCCACATCCTTGGATCTAATGAGCAGTTCTTC	CASSTHILGSNEQFF
TRBV7-8	-	-	TRBJ1-5	18	TGTGCCAGCAGCTTAGTGGTGGAGGATGAGGGCTTTCGACAGCCCCAGCATTTT	CASSLVVEDEGFRQPQHF
TRBV10-1	-	-	TRBJ2-1	13	TGCGCCAGCAGTGAGTCGGTACCCAATGAGCAGTTCTTC	CASSESVPNEQFF